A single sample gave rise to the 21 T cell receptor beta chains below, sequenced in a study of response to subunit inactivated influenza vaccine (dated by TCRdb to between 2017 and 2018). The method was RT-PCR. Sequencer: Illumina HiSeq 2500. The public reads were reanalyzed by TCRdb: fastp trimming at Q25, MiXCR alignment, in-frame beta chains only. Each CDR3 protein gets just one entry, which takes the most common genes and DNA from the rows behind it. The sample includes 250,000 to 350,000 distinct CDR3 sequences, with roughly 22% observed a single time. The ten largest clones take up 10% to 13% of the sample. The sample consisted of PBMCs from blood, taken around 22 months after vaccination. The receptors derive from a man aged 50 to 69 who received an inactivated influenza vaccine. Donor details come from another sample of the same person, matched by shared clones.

The CDR3 DNA reads TGCAGTGCTAGAGCTACCCATTTCCTAGCGGACCATCCAGATACGCAGTATTTT. Protein product: CSARATHFLADHPDTQYF. The chain is built from TRBV20-1 and TRBJ2-3; 7 bases align to TRBD2. The CDR3 length is 18 residues. The V gene end was trimmed by 1 base and the J gene end by 4 bases; junction bases not matched to a gene: 17. The germline CDR1 and CDR2 sequences are DFQATT and SNEGSKA (reference sequence).

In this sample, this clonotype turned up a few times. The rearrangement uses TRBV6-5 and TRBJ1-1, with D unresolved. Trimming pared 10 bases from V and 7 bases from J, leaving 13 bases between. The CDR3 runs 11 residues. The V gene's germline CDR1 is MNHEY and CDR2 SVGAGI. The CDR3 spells CATLLGNEAFF. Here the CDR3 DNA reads TGTGCCACCTTACTGGGGAATGAAGCTTTCTTT.

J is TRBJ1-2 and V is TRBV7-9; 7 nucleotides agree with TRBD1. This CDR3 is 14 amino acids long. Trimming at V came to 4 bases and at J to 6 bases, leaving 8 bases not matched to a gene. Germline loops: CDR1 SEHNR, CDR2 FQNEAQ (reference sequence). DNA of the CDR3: TGTGCCAGCAGCTCTCAGACAGGGACGAATGGCTACACCTTC. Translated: CASSSQTGTNGYTF.

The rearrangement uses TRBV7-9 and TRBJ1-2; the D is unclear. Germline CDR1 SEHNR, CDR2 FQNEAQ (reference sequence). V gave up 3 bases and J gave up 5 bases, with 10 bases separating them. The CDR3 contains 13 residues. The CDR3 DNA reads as TGTGCCAGCAGCTTCGGGCCACCGTATGGCTACACCTTC. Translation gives CASSFGPPYGYTF.

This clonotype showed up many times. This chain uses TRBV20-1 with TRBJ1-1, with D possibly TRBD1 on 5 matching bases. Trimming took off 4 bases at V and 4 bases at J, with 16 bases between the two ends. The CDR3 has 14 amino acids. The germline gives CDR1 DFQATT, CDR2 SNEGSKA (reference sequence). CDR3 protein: CSATKQVTGTEAFF. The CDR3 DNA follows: TGCAGTGCTACGAAACAGGTTACGGGCACTGAAGCTTTCTTT.

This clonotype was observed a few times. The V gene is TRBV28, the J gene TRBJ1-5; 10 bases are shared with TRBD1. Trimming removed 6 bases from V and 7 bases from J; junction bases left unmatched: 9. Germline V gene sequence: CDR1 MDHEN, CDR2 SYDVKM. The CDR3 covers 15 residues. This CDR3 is CASRETGGVVQPQHF. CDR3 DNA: TGTGCCAGCAGAGAGACAGGGGGCGTTGTACAGCCCCAGCATTTT. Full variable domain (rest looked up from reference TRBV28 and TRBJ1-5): DVKVTQSSRYLVKRTGEKVFLECVQDMDHENMFWYRQDPGLGLRLIYFSYDVKMKEKGDIPEGYSVSREKKERFSLILESASTNQTSMYLCASRETGGVVQPQHFGDGTRLSIL.

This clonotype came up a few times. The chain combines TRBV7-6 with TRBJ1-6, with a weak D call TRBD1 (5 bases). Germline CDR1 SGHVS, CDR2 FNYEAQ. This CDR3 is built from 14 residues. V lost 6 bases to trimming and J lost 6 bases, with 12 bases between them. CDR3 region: CASSTGTSNSPLHF. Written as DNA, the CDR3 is TGTGCCAGCAGTACCGGGACGAGTAATTCACCCCTCCACTTT. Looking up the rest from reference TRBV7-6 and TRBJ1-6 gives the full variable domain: GAGVSQSPRYKVTKRGQDVALRCDPISGHVSLYWYRQALGQGPEFLTYFNYEAQQDKSGLPNDRFSAERPEGSISTLTIQRTEQRDSAMYRCASSTGTSNSPLHFGNGTRLTVT.

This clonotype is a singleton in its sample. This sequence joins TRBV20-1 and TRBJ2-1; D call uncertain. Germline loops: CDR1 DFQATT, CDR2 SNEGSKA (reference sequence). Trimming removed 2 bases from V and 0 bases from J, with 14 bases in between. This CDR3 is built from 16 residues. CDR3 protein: CSARKRTGTSYNEQFF. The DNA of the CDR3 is TGCAGTGCTAGAAAGAGGACGGGTACCTCCTACAATGAGCAGTTCTTC.

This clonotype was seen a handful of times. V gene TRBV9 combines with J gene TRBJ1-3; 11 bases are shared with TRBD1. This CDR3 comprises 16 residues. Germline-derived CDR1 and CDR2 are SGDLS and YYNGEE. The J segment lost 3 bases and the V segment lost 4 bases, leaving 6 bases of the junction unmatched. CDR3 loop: CASSIGTGGGGNTIYF. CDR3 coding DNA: TGTGCCAGCAGCATTGGGACAGGGGGTGGTGGAAACACCATATATTTT.

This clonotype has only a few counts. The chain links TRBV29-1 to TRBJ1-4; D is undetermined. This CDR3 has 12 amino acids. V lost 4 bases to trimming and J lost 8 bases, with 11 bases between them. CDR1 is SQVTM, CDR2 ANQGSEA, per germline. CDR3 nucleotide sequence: TGCAGCGTTGGTACGGGCGAAGAAAAACTGTTTTTT. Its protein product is CSVGTGEEKLFF.

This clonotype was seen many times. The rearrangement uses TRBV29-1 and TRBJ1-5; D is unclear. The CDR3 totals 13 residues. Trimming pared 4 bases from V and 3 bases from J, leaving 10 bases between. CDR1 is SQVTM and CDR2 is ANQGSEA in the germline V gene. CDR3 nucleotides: TGCAGCGTTGTTGGTGGTTTCAATCAGCCCCAGCATTTT. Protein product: CSVVGGFNQPQHF. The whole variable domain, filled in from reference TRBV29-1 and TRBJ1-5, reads SAVISQKPSRDICQRGTSLTIQCQVDSQVTMMFWYRQQPGQSLTLIATANQGSEATYESGFVIDKFPISRPNLTFSTLTVSNMSPEDSSIYLCSVVGGFNQPQHFGDGTRLSIL.

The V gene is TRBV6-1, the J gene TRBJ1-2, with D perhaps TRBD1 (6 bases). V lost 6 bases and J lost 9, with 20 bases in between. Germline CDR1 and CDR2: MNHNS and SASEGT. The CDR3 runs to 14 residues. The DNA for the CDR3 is TGTGCCAGCAGCGAGGGGGGTTTACGTCGATGCTACACCTTC. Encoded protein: CASSEGGLRRCYTF.

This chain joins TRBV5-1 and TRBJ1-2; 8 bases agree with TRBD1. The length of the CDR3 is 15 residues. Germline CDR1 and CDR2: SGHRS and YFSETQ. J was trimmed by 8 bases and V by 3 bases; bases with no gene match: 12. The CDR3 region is CASSWGQDRGGGYTF. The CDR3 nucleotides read TGCGCCAGCAGCTGGGGACAAGACAGGGGAGGGGGCTACACCTTC.

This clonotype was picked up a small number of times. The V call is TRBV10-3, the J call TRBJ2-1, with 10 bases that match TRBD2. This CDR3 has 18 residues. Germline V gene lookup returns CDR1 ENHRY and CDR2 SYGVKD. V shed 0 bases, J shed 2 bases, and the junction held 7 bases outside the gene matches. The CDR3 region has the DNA TGTGCCATCAGTGAGTCCTTACTAGCGGGGAAAGCCTACAATGAGCAGTTCTTC. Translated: CAISESLLAGKAYNEQFF.

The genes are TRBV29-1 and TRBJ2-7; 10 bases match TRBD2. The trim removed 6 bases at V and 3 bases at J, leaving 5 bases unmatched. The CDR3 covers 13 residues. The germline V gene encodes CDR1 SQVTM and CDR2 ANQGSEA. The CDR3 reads CSVESGRGYEQYF. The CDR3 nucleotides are TGCAGCGTCGAAAGCGGGAGGGGCTACGAGCAGTACTTC.

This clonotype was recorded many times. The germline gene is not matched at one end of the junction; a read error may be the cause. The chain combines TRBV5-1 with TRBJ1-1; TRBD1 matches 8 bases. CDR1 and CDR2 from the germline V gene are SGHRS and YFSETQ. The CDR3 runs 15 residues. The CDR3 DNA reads TGTGCCAGCAGCTTAGTCGGACAGGGGAACACTGAAGCTTTCTTT. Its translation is CASSLVGQGNTEAFF.

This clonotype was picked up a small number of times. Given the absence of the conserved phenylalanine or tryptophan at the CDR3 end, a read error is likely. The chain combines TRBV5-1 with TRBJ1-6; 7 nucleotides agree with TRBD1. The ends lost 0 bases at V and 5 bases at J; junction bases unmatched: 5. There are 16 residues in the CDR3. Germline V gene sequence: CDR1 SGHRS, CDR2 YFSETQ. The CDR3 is CASSLGPGQDNSPLHC. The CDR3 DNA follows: TGCGCCAGCAGCTTGGGACCCGGACAGGATAATTCACCCCTCCACTGT.

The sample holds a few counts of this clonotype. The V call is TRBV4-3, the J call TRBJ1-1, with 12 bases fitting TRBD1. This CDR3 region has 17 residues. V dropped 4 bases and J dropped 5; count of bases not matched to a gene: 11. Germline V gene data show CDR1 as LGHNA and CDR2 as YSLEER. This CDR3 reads CASSRRGQGARGTEAFF. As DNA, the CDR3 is TGCGCCAGCAGCCGAAGGGGACAGGGGGCCCGTGGGACTGAAGCTTTCTTT.

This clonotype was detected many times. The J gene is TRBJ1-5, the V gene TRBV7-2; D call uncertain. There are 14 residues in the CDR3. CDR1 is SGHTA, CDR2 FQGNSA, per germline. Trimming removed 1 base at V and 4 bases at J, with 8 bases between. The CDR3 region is CASSLGEFNQPQHF. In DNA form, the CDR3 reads TGTGCCAGCAGCTTAGGGGAGTTTAATCAGCCCCAGCATTTT. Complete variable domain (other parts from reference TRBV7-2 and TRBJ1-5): GAGVSQSPSNKVTEKGKDVELRCDPISGHTALYWYRQSLGQGLEFLIYFQGNSAPDKSGLPSDRFSAERTGGSVSTLTIQRTQQEDSAVYLCASSLGEFNQPQHFGDGTRLSIL.

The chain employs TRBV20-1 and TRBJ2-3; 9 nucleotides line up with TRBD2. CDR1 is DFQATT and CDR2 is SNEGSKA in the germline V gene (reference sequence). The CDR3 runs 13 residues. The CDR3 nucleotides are TGCAGAGTCGAGCGGGGGGCCACAGATACGCAGTATTTT. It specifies CRVERGATDTQYF.

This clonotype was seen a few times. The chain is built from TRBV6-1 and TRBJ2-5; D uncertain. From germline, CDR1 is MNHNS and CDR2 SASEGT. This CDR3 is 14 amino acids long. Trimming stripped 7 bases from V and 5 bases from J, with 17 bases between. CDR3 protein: CASNVSGRKETQYF. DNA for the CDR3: TGTGCCAGCAACGTTTCTGGCAGAAAGGAGACCCAGTACTTC.